The 14 T cell receptor beta chains reported below all come from one sample, sequenced in a study of T cells in Graves' hyperthyroidism and ophthalmopathy. TCR beta CDR3 regions were amplified from RNA transcripts. First-round RT-PCR with HTBI primers amplified the TCR CDR3 region. TCRdb passed the multiplex PCR reads through MiXCR, listing each CDR3 protein once. The table has roughly 500,000 distinct CDR3 sequences, around 45% seen once; the top ten hold roughly 20%. Material for sequencing was peripheral blood or thyroid tissue (not recorded which). These receptors were taken from an adult woman with Graves' disease, either hyperthyroidism or ophthalmopathy (not recorded which).

This clonotype has just one count. The gene calls are TRBV29-1 and TRBJ2-5; D gene uncertain. CDR1 is SQVTM, CDR2 ANQGSEA, per germline. V gave up 8 bases and J gave up 5 bases, with 18 bases separating them. The CDR3 is 13 residues long. The CDR3 sequence is CSLALLSGETQYF. The CDR3 nucleotides read TGCAGCTTAGCTCTCCTCTCCGGGGAGACCCAGTACTTC.

The V call is TRBV19, the J call TRBJ1-1, with 9 bases fitting TRBD1. This CDR3 comprises 15 residues. V lost 11 bases and J lost 0; bases outside the gene matches: 10. Germline CDR1 is LNHDA and CDR2 is SQIVND (reference sequence). The CDR3 region has the DNA TGTGCCTGGAGTCCGGGGACAGGGTTGAACACTGAAGCTTTCTTT. Residues: CAWSPGTGLNTEAFF.

This chain joins TRBV25-1 and TRBJ1-2; TRBD1 might be the D (6 bases). Germline V gives CDR1 MGHDK, CDR2 SYGVNS. Trimming removed 5 bases at V and 5 bases at J, with 15 bases between. The CDR3 runs to 14 residues. The CDR3 here is CASSQGQFEYGYTF. CDR3 nucleotides: TGTGCCAGCAGTCAGGGGCAATTCGAGTATGGCTACACCTTC.

The J gene is TRBJ2-7, the V gene TRBV29-1; 16 bases agree with TRBD2. This CDR3 comprises 14 residues. Germline V lookup: CDR1 SQVTM, CDR2 ANQGSEA. The V and J ends lost 3 bases and 6 bases, in that order; junction bases with no gene match: 2. CDR3 residues: CSVEGTSGRAEQYF. CDR3 bases: TGCAGCGTTGAGGGGACTAGCGGGAGGGCCGAGCAGTACTTC.

The chain employs TRBV2 and TRBJ1-4, with D possibly being TRBD1 (5 bases). Trimming removed 6 bases from V and 6 bases from J, with 14 bases in between. The CDR3 is 14 amino acids. CDR1 and CDR2 (germline): SNHLY, FYNNEI. CDR3 sequence reads: CASSFDRIHEKLFF. Written as DNA, the CDR3 is TGTGCCAGCAGCTTCGACAGAATTCATGAAAAACTGTTTTTT. Complete variable domain (other parts from reference TRBV2 and TRBJ1-4): EPEVTQTPSHQVTQMGQEVILRCVPISNHLYFYWYRQILGQKVEFLVSFYNNEISEKSEIFDDQFSVERPDGSNFTLKIRSTKLEDSAMYFCASSFDRIHEKLFFGSGTQLSVL.

This clonotype was detected a few times. A read error may be the cause here, since a much bigger clone is one base away. Here the CDR3 DNA reads TGCGCCAGCAGCCGCCGAACAGGGAGGCAAGAGACCCAGTACTTC. Protein: CASSRRTGRQETQYF. This chain uses TRBV4-1 with TRBJ2-5; TRBD1 or TRBD2 may be the D gene (6 bases each). Germline values: CDR1 MGHRA, CDR2 YSYEKL. With 4 bases removed from V and 2 bases from J, the gap between germline ends came to 14 bases. The CDR3 contains 15 residues.

In its sample, this clonotype was seen many times. The gene calls are TRBV10-1 and TRBJ1-3, with D uncertain. CDR1 and CDR2 from the germline V gene are WNHNN and SYGVQD (reference sequence). The CDR3 contains 12 residues. V lost 6 bases and J 0 bases, leaving 3 bases between the germline ends. The CDR3 nucleotides are TGCGCCAGCAGGGTCTCTGGAAACACCATATATTTT. Its protein product is CASRVSGNTIYF.

The CDR3 DNA is TGTGCCAGCAGTTATAGGACTAGCGGGAGAAAAGACAATGAGCAGTTCTTC. Protein sequence: CASSYRTSGRKDNEQFF. The rearrangement uses TRBV2 and TRBJ2-1; 13 bases agree with TRBD2. V was pared by 5 bases and J by 5 bases, with 9 bases of the junction left unmatched. CDR3 length: 17 residues. Per the germline V gene, CDR1 is SNHLY and CDR2 is FYNNEI. Looking up the rest from reference TRBV2 and TRBJ2-1 gives the full variable domain: EPEVTQTPSHQVTQMGQEVILRCVPISNHLYFYWYRQILGQKVEFLVSFYNNEISEKSEIFDDQFSVERPDGSNFTLKIRSTKLEDSAMYFCASSYRTSGRKDNEQFFGPGTRLTVL.

There are many counts of this clonotype. The chain combines TRBV24-1 with TRBJ2-7; TRBD1 is a possible D gene (6 bases). Trimming cost V 12 bases and J 2 bases, with 16 bases left between them. This CDR3 has 13 amino acids. Germline lookup yields CDR1 KGHDR and CDR2 SFDVKD. CDR3 nucleotide sequence: TGTGCCTTACGTTCGGGACAAACCTACGAGCAGTACTTC. Protein sequence: CALRSGQTYEQYF.

Of note for this clonotype: At one end the junction does not follow the germline gene, possibly because of a read error. The rearrangement joins TRBV7-9 to TRBJ2-7, with TRBD2 as a possible D gene (6 bases). The CDR3 runs to 15 residues. CDR1 is SEHNR, CDR2 FQNEAQ, per germline (reference sequence). As DNA, the CDR3 is TGTGCCAGCAGCCCCACGAAGGGGAAGATACGGGAGCTGTACTTC. This sequence encodes CASSPTKGKIRELYF.

CDR3: CSARQGANEQFF. CDR3 in DNA: TGCAGTGCTAGGCAGGGGGCTAATGAGCAGTTCTTC. The rearrangement uses TRBV20-1 and TRBJ2-1; 8 bases map to TRBD1. J gave up 7 bases and V 3 bases, and 2 bases lay outside the gene matches. This CDR3 contains 12 residues. Germline lookup yields CDR1 DFQATT and CDR2 SNEGSKA (reference sequence).

The CDR3 DNA follows: TGTGCCACCGGACATCTGGAGCCCCAGCATTTT. Translation gives CATGHLEPQHF. V is TRBV24-1 and J is TRBJ1-5; D is possibly TRBD1 (5 bases). Per the germline V gene, CDR1 is KGHDR and CDR2 is SFDVKD. The CDR3 totals 11 residues. Trimming removed 9 bases from V and 8 bases from J, with 10 bases in between.

The chain couples TRBV7-8 to TRBJ2-2; D is unresolved. Germline CDR1 is SGHVS and CDR2 is FQNEAQ. Trimming stripped 1 base from V and 8 bases from J, with 14 bases between. CDR3 length equals 15 residues. The CDR3 DNA follows: TGTGCCAGCAGCTTAGTCTCCAACCATCCTGGGGAGCTGTTTTTT. Its protein is CASSLVSNHPGELFF.

Comments on this clonotype: Relative to the germline gene, one junction end is altered; a read error may explain this. V and J are TRBV4-1 and TRBJ1-5; TRBD1 might be the D (5 bases). Germline V gene lookup returns CDR1 MGHRA and CDR2 YSYEKL. CDR3 size: 14 residues. The CDR3 DNA reads as TGTGCCAGCAGCCAAGAGATGGGCGGGGGGGCCCAGCATTTT. As protein: CASSQEMGGGAQHF.